Detailed here is one T cell receptor (beta chain). The antigen is not known. CDR1 is SGHRS and CDR2 is YFSETQ in the germline V gene. CDR3 size: 16 residues. The V gene end was trimmed by 2 bases and the J gene end by 6 bases; junction bases not matched to a gene: 10. These data belong to a study of Graves' ophthalmopathy and Graves' hyperthyroidism. General study points: Blood was where most expanded thyroid clonotypes above 0.001 frequency also turned up.

The authors amplified TCR beta CDR3 regions from RNA transcripts. First-round RT-PCR employed HTBI primers, with a second-round multiplex PCR after it. TCRdb itself ran the multiplex PCR reads through MiXCR, one entry per CDR3 protein. The repertoire includes around 1,000,000 distinct CDR3 sequences, approximately 35% of them detected once, and around 10% sits in the top ten. The sample consisted of peripheral blood or thyroid tissue (not recorded which). This clonotype was obtained from an adult man with Graves' hyperthyroidism. This chain joins TRBV5-1 and TRBJ2-3; the match to TRBD2 covers 9 bases. The CDR3 bases are TGCGCCAGCAGCTTTGGCCCGGGACTAGCTTCGGATACGCAGTATTTT. Protein sequence: CASSFGPGLASDTQYF.